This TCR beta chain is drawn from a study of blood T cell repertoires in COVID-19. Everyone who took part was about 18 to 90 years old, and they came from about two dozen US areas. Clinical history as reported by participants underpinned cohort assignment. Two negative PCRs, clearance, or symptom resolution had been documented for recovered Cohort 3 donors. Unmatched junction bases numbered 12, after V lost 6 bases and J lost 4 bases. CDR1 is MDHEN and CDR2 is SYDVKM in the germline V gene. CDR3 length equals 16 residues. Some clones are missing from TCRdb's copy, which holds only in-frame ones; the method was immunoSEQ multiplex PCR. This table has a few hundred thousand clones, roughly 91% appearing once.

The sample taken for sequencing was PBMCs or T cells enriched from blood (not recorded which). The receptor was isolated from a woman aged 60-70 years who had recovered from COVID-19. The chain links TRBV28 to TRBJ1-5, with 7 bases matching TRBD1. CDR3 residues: CASRSHPDRANQPQHF. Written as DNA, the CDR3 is TGTGCCAGCAGATCCCACCCCGACAGGGCGAATCAGCCCCAGCATTTT.